Each of the 22 T cell receptor beta chains below was sequenced from the same sample in a study of cytomegalovirus exposure and HLA in healthy donors. The PCR had 60 Vbeta and 13 Jbeta primers. Only in-frame clones appear in the TCRdb table, and some are missing; sequencing was by immunoSEQ multiplex PCR. This sample yields some 130,000 clones, of which approximately 80% are seen a single time; approximately 6% belongs to the top ten. Sequenced: PBMCs. Receptor source: a woman between 40 and 55 years old in good health and CMV-seropositive.

The chain joins TRBV6-6 to TRBJ2-7, with D possibly being TRBD2 (6 bases). Trimming stripped 7 bases from V and 3 bases from J, with 10 bases between. This CDR3 spans 12 amino acids. Germline CDR1 is MNHNY and CDR2 is SVGAGI (reference sequence). CDR3: CASTRGLYEQYF. The CDR3 bases are TGTGCCAGCACTAGGGGACTCTACGAGCAGTACTTC.

This sequence joins TRBV6-5 and TRBJ1-4; 9 positions agree with TRBD1. This CDR3 is 14 amino acids long. The germline CDR1 and CDR2 sequences are MNHEY and SVGAGI. V gave up 2 bases and J gave up 8 bases; unmatched junction bases: 3. CDR3 sequence (DNA): TGTGCCAGCAGTTACCGGGACAGGGCGGAAAAACTGTTTTTT. This sequence encodes CASSYRDRAEKLFF.

The chain is built from TRBV27 and TRBJ1-2; 8 nucleotides align to TRBD1. This CDR3 is built from 14 residues. Germline CDR1 and CDR2: MNHEY and SMNVEV (reference sequence). J gave up 8 bases and V 2 bases, and 7 bases lay outside the gene matches. CDR3 DNA sequence: TGTGCCAGCAGTTTAGCTCAGGGGGCGAGGGGCTACACCTTC. It translates to CASSLAQGARGYTF.

The gene calls are TRBV7-8 and TRBJ1-1; tentatively, D is TRBD1 (5 bases). Trimming shortened V by 2 bases and J by 3 bases, and 16 bases separated the two germline ends. Germline CDR1 is SGHVS and CDR2 is FQNEAQ. The CDR3 is 16 amino acids. The CDR3 is CASSLPWLGGDTEAFF. CDR3 coding DNA: TGTGCCAGCAGCTTACCATGGTTGGGGGGAGACACTGAAGCTTTCTTT.

The CDR3: CASSLSANYGYTF. The CDR3 DNA sequence: TGTGCCAGCAGCTTATCCGCTAACTATGGCTACACCTTC. The chain links TRBV7-9 to TRBJ1-2; no reliable D call. The germline CDR1 and CDR2 sequences are SEHNR and FQNEAQ (reference sequence). Trimming took off 2 bases at V and 0 bases at J, with 4 bases between the two ends. The CDR3 runs to 13 residues.

The chain is built from TRBV7-8 and TRBJ1-1; 8 nucleotides align to TRBD1. There are 14 residues in the CDR3. After removal of 5 bases from V and 9 bases from J, the junction contained 11 bases not matched to a gene. Germline V gene lookup returns CDR1 SGHVS and CDR2 FQNEAQ. The CDR3 coding sequence is TGTGCCAGCAGCGACAGGGGAGAGGAATCGAAAGCTTTCTTT. Its protein is CASSDRGEESKAFF.

The genes are TRBV6-5 and TRBJ2-4; 8 bases match TRBD2. Trimming cost V 2 bases and J 5 bases; bases outside gene matches: 8. This CDR3 region has 16 residues. Germline CDR1 reads MNHEY; CDR2 reads SVGAGI. CDR3 region: CASSYGAGSGENIQYF. CDR3 sequence (DNA): TGTGCCAGCAGTTACGGGGCGGGTAGCGGGGAAAACATTCAGTACTTC.

This chain joins TRBV2 and TRBJ2-3; TRBD2 matches at 11 bases. The CDR3 sequence is 15 residues long. Germline assignment: CDR1 SNHLY and CDR2 FYNNEI. V lost 4 bases and J lost 5; bases outside the gene matches: 5. DNA of the CDR3: TGTGCCAGCAGTGTATTAGCGGGGGGGCGAGATACGCAGTATTTT. Its translation: CASSVLAGGRDTQYF.

This chain connects TRBV6-5 to TRBJ1-1; no firm D call. Germline V gives CDR1 MNHEY, CDR2 SVGAGI. The CDR3 contains 15 residues. V shed 4 bases and J shed 5 bases, with 17 bases lying between them. This CDR3 is CASSSNHGVGTEAFF. CDR3 DNA sequence: TGTGCCAGCAGTTCCAACCACGGGGTTGGTACTGAAGCTTTCTTT.

This chain connects TRBV7-8 to TRBJ2-1; D is possibly TRBD2 (5 bases). Trimming removed 2 bases at V and 3 bases at J, with 5 bases between. The V gene's germline CDR1 is SGHVS and CDR2 FQNEAQ. The CDR3 runs 13 residues. The CDR3 nucleotides read TGTGCCAGCAGCTTAACTAGCTACAATGAGCAGTTCTTC. It codes for CASSLTSYNEQFF.

The genes are TRBV28 and TRBJ2-7, with TRBD1 matching 9 bases. CDR3 size: 17 residues. The germline CDR1 and CDR2 sequences are MDHEN and SYDVKM. Trimming cost V 6 bases and J 0 bases; bases outside gene matches: 12. CDR3 DNA sequence: TGTGCCAGCAGGCAGACTTCCGGGACAGGGAGCTCCTACGAGCAGTACTTC. Its protein is CASRQTSGTGSSYEQYF.

The V and J genes are TRBV6-6 and TRBJ2-1, with 11 positions matching TRBD2. With V trimmed by 3 bases and J by 14 bases, 9 bases remained unmatched. Looked up from germline, CDR1 is MNHNY and CDR2 is SVGAGI (reference sequence). This CDR3 region has 14 residues. The CDR3 nucleotides are TGTGCCAGCAGTTATGGGACTAGCGGCCTTTCGGAGTTCTTC. It encodes CASSYGTSGLSEFF.

The V and J genes are TRBV18 and TRBJ2-7, with 9 bases aligning to TRBD1. The germline CDR1 and CDR2 sequences are KGHSH and LQKENI. J was trimmed by 6 bases and V by 2 bases; bases with no gene match: 8. The CDR3 length is 15 residues. For the CDR3, the DNA is TGTGCCAGCTCACCAGCGGGACAGGGTGGGATCGAGCAGTACTTC. This sequence encodes CASSPAGQGGIEQYF.

The V and J genes are TRBV18 and TRBJ2-1; tentative D call: TRBD1 (5 bases). V dropped 3 bases and J dropped 4 bases, with 13 bases sitting between them. Per germline, CDR1 KGHSH and CDR2 LQKENI. This CDR3 has 15 amino acids. The CDR3 region is CASSPSRTGYNEQFF. The CDR3 region has the DNA TGTGCCAGCTCACCTTCACGTACAGGATACAATGAGCAGTTCTTC.

The chain is built from TRBV7-2 and TRBJ2-3, with 8 bases lining up with TRBD2. The CDR3 sequence is 15 residues long. The V gene's germline CDR1 is SGHTA and CDR2 FQGNSA. Trimming at V came to 5 bases and at J to 5 bases, leaving 9 bases not matched to a gene. The CDR3 bases are TGTGCCAGCAGCCGAGTGGCGGGGGGCGGAGATACGCAGTATTTT. It yields the protein CASSRVAGGGDTQYF.

The V gene is TRBV5-6, the J gene TRBJ2-7; D may be TRBD1 (6 bases). Trimming stripped 1 base from V and 1 base from J, with 18 bases between. Germline CDR1 reads SGHDT; CDR2 reads YYEEEE. The CDR3 loop spans 17 amino acids. The CDR3 DNA reads TGTGCCAGCAGCTTGTCCCGGACAGTCACAAGGTCCTACGAGCAGTACTTC. Amino acid sequence: CASSLSRTVTRSYEQYF.

The chain employs TRBV19 and TRBJ2-3, with 10 bases lining up with TRBD2. Losses at the gene ends were 6 bases for V and 1 base for J; bases not matched to a gene: 7. Germline-derived CDR1 and CDR2 are LNHDA and SQIVND (reference sequence). The CDR3 length is 16 residues. CDR3 sequence reads: CASSSLGTSGTDTQYF. The CDR3 DNA sequence: TGTGCCAGTAGCAGTCTTGGGACTAGCGGCACAGATACGCAGTATTTT.

The rearrangement links TRBV19 to TRBJ1-1; D might be TRBD1 (5 bases). The germline V gene has CDR1 LNHDA and CDR2 SQIVND (reference sequence). The ends were cut back, 3 bases at V and 1 base at J, with 12 bases in the middle. The CDR3 covers 15 residues. This CDR3 reads CASSIQGIPNTEAFF. The CDR3 bases are TGTGCCAGTAGTATTCAGGGCATCCCGAACACTGAAGCTTTCTTT.

The chain has TRBV2 and TRBJ1-5; 11 nucleotides agree with TRBD1. V trimming: 4 bases; J trimming: 5 bases; junction bases outside the gene matches: 4. The CDR3 covers 15 residues. CDR1 and CDR2 (germline): SNHLY, FYNNEI. Here the CDR3 reads CASSGDRGDHQPQHF. For the CDR3, the DNA is TGTGCCAGCAGTGGGGACAGGGGGGATCATCAGCCCCAGCATTTT.

V is TRBV5-4 and J is TRBJ1-1, with 7 bases that match TRBD1. The length of the CDR3 is 16 residues. Losses at the gene ends were 3 bases for V and 1 base for J; bases not matched to a gene: 9. Per the germline V gene, CDR1 is SGHNT and CDR2 is YYREEE (reference sequence). CDR3 nucleotides: TGTGCCAGCAGCTCACCCCGGGACAGCCAGAACACTGAAGCTTTCTTT. This sequence encodes CASSSPRDSQNTEAFF.

The chain carries TRBV5-1 and TRBJ2-2; no firm D call. Between the trimmed V and J ends, which lost 0 bases and 6 bases, there was a span of 12 bases. Germline V CDR1 and CDR2: SGHRS, YFSETQ. This CDR3 spans 15 amino acids. CDR3 in DNA: TGCGCCAGCAGCTTGGAGAGGCCAGTCGCCGGGGAGCTGTTTTTT. It yields the protein CASSLERPVAGELFF.

This rearrangement joins TRBV6-5 to TRBJ1-4, with D unclear. The ends were cut back, 1 base at V and 8 bases at J, with 11 bases in the middle. The CDR3 consists of 14 residues. CDR1 and CDR2 (germline): MNHEY, SVGAGI. The CDR3 nucleotides read TGTGCCAGCAGTTACTTTAGGAGGAGGGAAAAACTGTTTTTT. This sequence encodes CASSYFRRREKLFF.